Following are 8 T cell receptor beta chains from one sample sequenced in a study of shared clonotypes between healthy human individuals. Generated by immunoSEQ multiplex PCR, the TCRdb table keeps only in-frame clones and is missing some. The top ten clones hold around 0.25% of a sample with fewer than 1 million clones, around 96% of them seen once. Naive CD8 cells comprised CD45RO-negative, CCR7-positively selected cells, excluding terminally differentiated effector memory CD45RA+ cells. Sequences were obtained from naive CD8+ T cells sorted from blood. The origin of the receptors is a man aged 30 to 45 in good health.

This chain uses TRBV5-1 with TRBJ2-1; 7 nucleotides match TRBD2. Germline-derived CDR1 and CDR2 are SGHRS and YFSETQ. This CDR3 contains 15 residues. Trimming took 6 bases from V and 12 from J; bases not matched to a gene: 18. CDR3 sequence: CASNARGRAMEGQFF. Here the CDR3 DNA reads TGCGCCAGCAACGCTCGAGGGAGGGCGATGGAGGGGCAGTTCTTC.

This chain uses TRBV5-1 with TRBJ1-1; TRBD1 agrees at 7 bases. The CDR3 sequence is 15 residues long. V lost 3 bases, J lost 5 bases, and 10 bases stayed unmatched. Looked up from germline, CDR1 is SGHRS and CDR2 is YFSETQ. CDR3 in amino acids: CASSSRQGVWTEAFF. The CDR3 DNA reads TGCGCCAGCAGCTCCCGACAGGGTGTGTGGACTGAAGCTTTCTTT.

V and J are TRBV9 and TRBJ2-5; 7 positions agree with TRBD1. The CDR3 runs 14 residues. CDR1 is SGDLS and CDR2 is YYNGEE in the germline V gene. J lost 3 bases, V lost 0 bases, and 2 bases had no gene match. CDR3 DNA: TGTGCCAGCAGCGTAGCGGGGACAGAAGAGACCCAGTACTTC. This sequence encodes CASSVAGTEETQYF.

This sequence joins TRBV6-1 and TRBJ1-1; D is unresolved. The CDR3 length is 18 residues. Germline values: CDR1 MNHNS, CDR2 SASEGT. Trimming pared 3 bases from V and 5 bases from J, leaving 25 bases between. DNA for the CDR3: TGTGCCAGCAGTGATTGGGAGCTCTTGGGCGCGGTCGGGACTGAAGCTTTCTTT. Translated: CASSDWELLGAVGTEAFF.

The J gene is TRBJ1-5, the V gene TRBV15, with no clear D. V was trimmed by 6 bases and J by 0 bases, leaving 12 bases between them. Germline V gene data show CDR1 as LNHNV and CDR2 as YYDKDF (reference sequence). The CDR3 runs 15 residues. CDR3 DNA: TGTGCCACCAGAGCGGGAGCATATAGCAATCAGCCCCAGCATTTT. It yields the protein CATRAGAYSNQPQHF.

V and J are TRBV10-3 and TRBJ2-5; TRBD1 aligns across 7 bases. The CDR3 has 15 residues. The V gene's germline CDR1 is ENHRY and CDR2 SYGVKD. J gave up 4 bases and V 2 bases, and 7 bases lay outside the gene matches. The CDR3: CAISEPQGRVETQYF. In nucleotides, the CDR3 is TGTGCCATCAGTGAGCCACAGGGGCGGGTAGAGACCCAGTACTTC.

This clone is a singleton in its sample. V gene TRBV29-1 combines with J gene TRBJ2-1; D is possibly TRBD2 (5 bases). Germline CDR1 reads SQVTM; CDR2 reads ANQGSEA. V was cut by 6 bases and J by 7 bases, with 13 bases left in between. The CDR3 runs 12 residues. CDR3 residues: CSVPLRGNEQFF. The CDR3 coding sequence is TGCAGCGTACCCCTGCGCGGGAATGAGCAGTTCTTC.

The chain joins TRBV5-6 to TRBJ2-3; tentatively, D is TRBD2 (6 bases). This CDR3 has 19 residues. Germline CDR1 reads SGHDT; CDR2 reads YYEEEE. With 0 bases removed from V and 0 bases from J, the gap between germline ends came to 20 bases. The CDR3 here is CASSLAVGAGLSSTDTQYF. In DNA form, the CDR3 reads TGTGCCAGCAGCTTGGCCGTTGGGGCGGGACTTTCTAGCACAGATACGCAGTATTTT.